This TCR beta chain came from a study of response to subunit inactivated influenza vaccine. TCRdb re-derived calls from the RT-PCR reads in MiXCR, one entry per CDR3 protein. The data hold 500,000 to 600,000 distinct CDR3 sequences, with about 11% observed a single time. This clonotype was counted only a few times. The V and J ends lost 10 bases and 4 bases, in that order; junction bases with no gene match: 13. In germline, CDR1 is ENHRY, CDR2 SYGVKD. The CDR3 spans 14 residues. These same records also appear under a second study, on T cells expressing NK-cell markers. From that report: It was by 5'RACE template switching with UMIs that TCR beta cDNA was made. Repertoire data for TCR beta were derived from sorted T cells (CD3+CD56+NKG2C+, CD3+CD56+NKG2C- and CD3+CD56-NKG2C+). Out of eight donors sequenced, seven tested HCMV-seropositive and the remaining one seronegative.

This TCR came from a man between 50 and 59 years old who received an inactivated influenza vaccine. The material was PBMCs from blood, obtained on the day of vaccination. This chain links TRBV10-3 with TRBJ2-7, with 7 bases identical to TRBD1. CDR3: CASVRGQDKYEQYF. Written as DNA, the CDR3 is TGTGCCAGTGTCCGCGGACAGGACAAGTACGAGCAGTACTTC.